These T cell receptor beta chains were read from a single sample in a study of shared clonotypes between healthy human individuals. Repertoires were generated with immunoSEQ multiplex PCR, while TCRdb's copy carries only in-frame clones and drops some. Counted here are around 2.5 million clones, 90% to 95% occurring once; the ten biggest clones make up roughly 0.39%. The specimen sequenced was naive CD4+ T cells from PBMCs. All receptors come from a man aged 18-30 years in good health. Some clones in this sample may be carry-over from other donors' samples. Each CDR3 is given without its conserved first and last residue.

J gene,V gene,CDR3 protein
TRBJ2-3,TRBV30,ATQSAPGQGGPTDTQY
TRBJ2-5,TRBV5-5,ASSPDPGLQETQY
TRBJ2-5,TRBV5-1,ASSIRQGALLETQY
TRBJ2-7,TRBV5-5,ASSSGQGAVDEQY
TRBJ1-3,TRBV9,ASSVLDRGSGNTIY
TRBJ2-7,TRBV5-4,ASSSQAGGLWYEQY
TRBJ1-1,TRBV5-1,ASSLDRGEGSEAF
TRBJ1-5,TRBV10-2,ASSPGHQPQH
TRBJ2-5,TRBV28,ASSRGQETQY
TRBJ2-1,TRBV4-1,ARRRRECGNEQF
TRBJ1-6,TRBV30,AWSGDSPLH
TRBJ1-2,TRBV18,ASSLTDTYYGYT
TRBJ2-1,TRBV5-1,ASSLELSSYNEQF
TRBJ1-4,TRBV4-1,ASSQDQLRATNEKLF
TRBJ2-1,TRBV5-1,ASSLGSLAGVNEQF
TRBJ1-2,TRBV6-5,ASRTGGSYGYT
TRBJ2-7,TRBV2,ASTGGTYEQY
TRBJ2-1,TRBV4-2,ASSHPSSNEQF
TRBJ2-3,TRBV9,ASSVAAGGQGDTQY
TRBJ1-4,TRBV5-1,ASSLTPANEKLF
TRBJ2-6,TRBV7-3,ASSTRRPAGSGANVLT
TRBJ1-2,TRBV28,ASNRPGQQIYGYT
TRBJ2-2,TRBV16,ASSQYTDTGELF
TRBJ2-3,TRBV14,ASSQLRQRDGDTQY
TRBJ2-2,TRBV7-9,ASSPINTGELF
TRBJ1-5,TRBV7-8,ASSRGPSGNQPQH
TRBJ1-3,TRBV21-1,ASIWTRSSSGNTIY
TRBJ1-3,TRBV5-1,ASSWTGGNTIY
TRBJ2-7,TRBV28,ASRGQGHYEQY
TRBJ1-1,TRBV5-6,ASSPVPGQGPRAEAF
TRBJ2-5,TRBV5-1,ASSSMDSEETQY
TRBJ1-3,TRBV11-2,ASSPQLGVSSGNTIY
TRBJ2-3,TRBV6-5,ASSSPRGRTDTQY
TRBJ2-3,TRBV18,ASSPIQVLGKDTQY
TRBJ2-5,TRBV4-3,ASSQDRAKTQY
TRBJ2-1,TRBV5-1,ASSLLPWGAGGDEQF
TRBJ2-1,TRBV19,ASSIYAGDSSYNEQF
TRBJ1-1,TRBV7-9,ASSSPTRFGTEAF
TRBJ1-2,TRBV6-1,ASSERKLRAYGYT
TRBJ1-5,TRBV28,ASNPSQGALRQPQH
TRBJ2-7,TRBV5-1,ASSSTRGSYEQY
TRBJ2-1,TRBV10-2,ASRSGWGRGEQF
TRBJ1-2,TRBV11-2,ASSSIGQGGWNYGYT
TRBJ2-3,TRBV7-6,ASSLLQGLLTDTQY
TRBJ1-5,TRBV30,AWGATDNQPQH
TRBJ2-7,TRBV7-3,ASSAYYEQY
TRBJ2-4,TRBV6-5,ASSYSYGGNIQY
TRBJ2-7,TRBV18,ASSQVGYEQY
TRBJ2-1,TRBV7-9,ASNTNLVAAYNEQF
TRBJ1-1,TRBV27,ASSFRFGSGDTNTEAF
TRBJ1-1,TRBV5-1,ASSLARTAEAF
TRBJ1-4,TRBV27,ATRPIIGEKLF
TRBJ1-2,TRBV2,ASSGGRVNGYT
TRBJ2-5,TRBV19,ASSGRLAGGQETQY
TRBJ2-7,TRBV28,ASSLRDYEQY